Listed here are 29 T cell receptor beta chains from one sample, sequenced in a study of regulatory T cells in long-lasting Graves disease. The authors built TCR beta libraries using iRepertoire HTBI primers and Arm-PCR of CDR3 regions. A single record per CDR3 protein comes from TCRdb applying MiXCR to the multiplex PCR reads. Here the sample spans about 470,000 distinct CDR3 sequences, about a fifth being singletons. Noted time point: persistent/refractory GD, antithyroid drugs over 5 years with positive TRAb. Generation of the TCR library employed RNA extracted from PBMCs. The sample in question was peripheral blood mononuclear cells (PBMCs), obtained when the disease was refractory, from a patient treated with antithyroid drugs. All receptors derive from a female donor with Graves disease.

The rearrangement joins TRBV10-3 to TRBJ1-2, with D maybe TRBD1 (5 bases). Trimming stripped 0 bases from V and 8 bases from J, with 19 bases between. The CDR3 contains 16 residues. The germline gives CDR1 ENHRY, CDR2 SYGVKD. The CDR3 loop is CAISESEPRIRDGYTF. CDR3 DNA sequence: TGTGCCATCAGTGAGTCGGAACCGAGGATCCGGGACGGCTACACCTTC.

This clonotype was recorded a few times. This chain connects TRBV13 to TRBJ2-4; possibly TRBD1 or TRBD2 for D (5 bases each). Trimming stripped 3 bases from V and 10 bases from J, with 19 bases between. Per the germline V gene, CDR1 is PRHDT and CDR2 is FYEKMQ (reference sequence). The CDR3 runs to 15 residues. CDR3 sequence: CASSFSGAPVRIQYF. The CDR3 DNA reads as TGTGCCAGCAGCTTCTCCGGGGCCCCGGTGCGGATTCAGTACTTC.

This clonotype showed up just once. Possible read error: a much larger clone is one base away. V gene TRBV2 combines with J gene TRBJ1-6, with D possibly matching TRBD1 (5 bases). This CDR3 comprises 13 residues. Germline loops: CDR1 SNHLY, CDR2 FYNNEI. This chain's CDR3 is CASSGDWGSPPHF. CDR3 DNA: TGTGCCAGCAGTGGGGACTGGGGATCACCCCCCCACTTT.

The chain uses TRBV7-9 and TRBJ1-2; D uncertain. CDR3 length: 12 residues. V gave up 5 bases and J gave up 6 bases, with 10 bases separating them. Germline V gene data show CDR1 as SEHNR and CDR2 as FQNEAQ (reference sequence). The CDR3 region has the DNA TGTGCCAGCAGCCGCGGGAGGGATGGCTACACCTTC. This codes for CASSRGRDGYTF.

Regarding this clonotype: One base away lies a much larger clone, so this may be a sequencing read error. The gene calls are TRBV5-1 and TRBJ1-1; D is ambiguous. In germline, CDR1 is SGHRS, CDR2 YFSETQ. This CDR3 is built from 11 residues. The V end was cut by 7 bases, the J end by 9 bases, with 13 bases between. CDR3 amino acids: CASGENSKAFF. CDR3 coding DNA: TGCGCCAGCGGAGAGAACAGCAAAGCTTTCTTT. Filled out from reference TRBV5-1 and TRBJ1-1, the complete variable domain reads KAGVTQTPRYLIKTRGQQVTLSCSPISGHRSVSWYQQTPGQGLQFLFEYFSETQRNKGNFPGRFSGRQFSNSRSEMNVSTLELGDSALYLCASGENSKAFFGQGTRLTVV.

J is TRBJ2-7 and V is TRBV19; D is perhaps TRBD2 (5 bases). The CDR3 totals 14 residues. Deletions cut 0 bases from V and 6 bases from J, with 12 bases between. The germline CDR1 and CDR2 sequences are LNHDA and SQIVND (reference sequence). The CDR3: CASSIDRGGSEQYF. CDR3 coding DNA: TGTGCCAGTAGTATAGACCGGGGTGGTTCCGAGCAGTACTTC.

This clonotype was detected ten times or more. The chain carries TRBV20-1 and TRBJ1-1; a weak D match, TRBD1 (6 bases). Germline V gives CDR1 DFQATT, CDR2 SNEGSKA (reference sequence). The germline V and J ends were trimmed by 3 bases and 5 bases, with 19 bases remaining between them. The CDR3 spans 15 residues. Here the CDR3 DNA reads TGCAGTGCTAGGGGGGCAGTGAACAAGGGAACTGAAGCTTTCTTT. Translated: CSARGAVNKGTEAFF.

This clonotype was found a few times. This chain joins TRBV19 and TRBJ2-5; TRBD2 matches at 8 bases. The CDR3 runs 16 residues. The germline CDR1 and CDR2 sequences are LNHDA and SQIVND (reference sequence). V was pared by 1 base and J by 2 bases, with 6 bases of the junction left unmatched. CDR3 region: CASSIVLGGGQETQYF. CDR3 nucleotide sequence: TGTGCCAGTAGTATAGTGCTCGGCGGGGGGCAAGAGACCCAGTACTTC.

Comments on this clonotype: This CDR3 fails to terminate in the conserved phenylalanine or tryptophan, so it likely reflects a read error. V gene TRBV7-8 combines with J gene TRBJ2-5; D might be TRBD2 (5 bases). V gave up 5 bases and J gave up 7 bases, with 5 bases separating them. Germline V lookup: CDR1 SGHVS, CDR2 FQNEAQ. The CDR3 has 10 residues. CDR3 nucleotides: TGTGCCAGCAGCCGGGGGACCCAGTACTCC. This codes for CASSRGTQYS.

The table lists this clonotype with many counts. The gene calls are TRBV20-1 and TRBJ2-5; D gene ambiguous. V lost 0 bases, J lost 2 bases, and 13 bases lay in between. The CDR3 is made up of 15 amino acids. Germline values: CDR1 DFQATT, CDR2 SNEGSKA (reference sequence). The CDR3 region has the DNA TGCAGTGCTAGAGATTCGGAGAACCTTCAAGAGACCCAGTACTTC. Translated, it gives CSARDSENLQETQYF.

The chain joins TRBV10-3 to TRBJ2-5; D perhaps matches TRBD1 (6 bases). CDR3 length equals 12 residues. Germline V CDR1 and CDR2: ENHRY, SYGVKD. Between the trimmed V and J ends, which lost 4 bases and 7 bases, there was a span of 10 bases. The DNA for the CDR3 is TGTGCCATCAGTGGGGGGCCGGGGACCCAGTACTTC. This encodes CAISGGPGTQYF.

In its sample, this clonotype was seen a few times. This chain links TRBV12-3 or TRBV12-4 with TRBJ2-1, with 8 bases aligning to TRBD2. Trimming removed 3 bases from V and 8 bases from J; junction bases left unmatched: 3. The CDR3 is 13 amino acids. The CDR3, as DNA: TGTGCCAGCAGTTTCAGCGGGAGTGATGAGCAGTTCTTC. Protein product: CASSFSGSDEQFF.

This clonotype was counted a few times. The rearrangement uses TRBV28 and TRBJ1-5; D is possibly TRBD1 (5 bases). The CDR3 totals 18 residues. The germline V and J ends were trimmed by 2 bases and 2 bases, with 19 bases remaining between them. Germline values: CDR1 MDHEN, CDR2 SYDVKM. DNA of the CDR3: TGTGCCAGCAGTTTACGCGTCGGGGCGACTTATGGCAATCAGCCCCAGCATTTT. This codes for CASSLRVGATYGNQPQHF. The full variable domain, its missing parts supplied by reference TRBV28 and TRBJ1-5, is DVKVTQSSRYLVKRTGEKVFLECVQDMDHENMFWYRQDPGLGLRLIYFSYDVKMKEKGDIPEGYSVSREKKERFSLILESASTNQTSMYLCASSLRVGATYGNQPQHFGDGTRLSIL.

This rearrangement joins TRBV19 to TRBJ2-5, with TRBD1 as a possible D gene (6 bases). V was clipped by 2 bases and J by 5 bases, with 24 bases between them. The CDR3 runs 18 residues. CDR1 LNHDA and CDR2 SQIVND come from the germline V gene (reference sequence). CDR3 nucleotides: TGTGCCAGTAGTATAACCCTCCCTGGACAGATTAGAATGGAGACCCAGTACTTC. This sequence encodes CASSITLPGQIRMETQYF.

V gene TRBV4-2 combines with J gene TRBJ2-7; no clear D gene. There are 18 residues in the CDR3. V was cut by 0 bases and J by 3 bases, with 21 bases left in between. Per the germline V gene, CDR1 is LGHNA and CDR2 is YNFKEQ. The CDR3 region has the DNA TGTGCCAGCAGCCAAGAAGAAGTGGGAATCCAGAATTTCTACGAGCAGTACTTC. Its translation is CASSQEEVGIQNFYEQYF.

Ten or more counts support this clonotype. CDR3 residues: CASSEQTGGVQPQHF. For the CDR3, the DNA is TGCGCCAGCAGCGAACAAACAGGGGGAGTTCAGCCCCAGCATTTT. The chain recombines TRBV5-1 with TRBJ1-5; 8 nucleotides align to TRBD1. This CDR3 comprises 15 residues. Germline values: CDR1 SGHRS, CDR2 YFSETQ. Trimming cost V 4 bases and J 6 bases; bases outside gene matches: 9.

Of note for this clonotype: A single base separates this from a much larger clone, so it may be a read error. The chain links TRBV6-1 to TRBJ2-2; D call uncertain. The CDR3 sequence is 13 residues long. Germline V gives CDR1 MNHNS, CDR2 SASEGT. The CDR3 region is CARSDSEKRELFF. As DNA, the CDR3 is TGTGCCAGGAGTGACTCCGAGAAGCGGGAGCTGTTTTTT.

This clonotype was picked up a small number of times. The chain recombines TRBV7-3 with TRBJ1-1, with D hard to call. Between the trimmed V and J ends, which lost 0 bases and 1 base, there was a span of 9 bases. Germline assignment: CDR1 SGHTA and CDR2 FQGTGA. This CDR3 comprises 15 residues. CDR3 loop: CASSLTPLGNTEAFF. DNA for the CDR3: TGTGCCAGCAGCTTAACCCCTCTGGGGAACACTGAAGCTTTCTTT.

This clonotype showed up many times. The chain couples TRBV12-3 or TRBV12-4 to TRBJ2-7, with D possibly called TRBD1 or TRBD2 (5 bases each). Trimming took off 8 bases at V and 4 bases at J, with 18 bases between the two ends. This CDR3 is 14 amino acids long. CDR3 amino acids: CASGLWGTPYEQYF. CDR3 sequence (DNA): TGTGCCAGCGGTCTGTGGGGGACCCCTTACGAGCAGTACTTC.

This chain joins TRBV7-4 and TRBJ1-5; D perhaps matches TRBD1 (6 bases). CDR1 is SGHVT and CDR2 is SQSDAQ in the germline V gene. CDR3 length: 18 amino acids. Trimming pared 0 bases from V and 2 bases from J, leaving 17 bases between. CDR3 in DNA: TGTGCCAGCAGCTTAGCAGGGGGGCCGATGCCAGGCAATCAGCCCCAGCATTTT. Translating it yields CASSLAGGPMPGNQPQHF.

The chain employs TRBV4-1 and TRBJ1-4; TRBD1 might be the D (5 bases). Germline V gene data show CDR1 as MGHRA and CDR2 as YSYEKL. V lost 4 bases, J lost 8 bases, and 23 bases lay in between. The CDR3 totals 17 residues. CDR3 sequence: CASSPSTTRAEGEKLFF. CDR3 bases: TGCGCCAGCAGCCCATCTACGACCCGGGCTGAGGGGGAAAAACTGTTTTTT.

The chain has TRBV7-2 and TRBJ2-7, with D maybe TRBD2 (5 bases). The CDR3 spans 16 residues. V shed 3 bases and J shed 0 bases, with 15 bases lying between them. CDR1 SGHTA and CDR2 FQGNSA come from the germline V gene. CDR3 nucleotides: TGTGCCAGCAGCTTCGTGGCGGGCCCTAGCTCCTACGAGCAGTACTTC. Translating it yields CASSFVAGPSSYEQYF.

This clonotype was seen many times. The gene calls are TRBV12-3 or TRBV12-4 and TRBJ2-7, with unresolved D. With 8 bases removed from V and 2 bases from J, the gap between germline ends came to 7 bases. The CDR3 covers 11 residues. Here the CDR3 reads CASGATYEQYF. The DNA of the CDR3 is TGTGCCAGCGGAGCGACCTACGAGCAGTACTTC.

This clonotype showed up many times. The chain combines TRBV16 with TRBJ2-3; 9 bases are a match to TRBD1. Germline CDR1 KGHSY, CDR2 FQNENV. V was pared by 4 bases and J by 3 bases, with 5 bases of the junction left unmatched. The CDR3 has 15 amino acids. DNA of the CDR3: TGTGCCAGCAGCCTGGACAGGGGAGGGACAGATACGCAGTATTTT. Its translation is CASSLDRGGTDTQYF.

The sample holds a few counts of this clonotype. V gene TRBV11-1 combines with J gene TRBJ2-1; TRBD2 might be the D (5 bases). CDR3 size: 15 residues. Germline values: CDR1 SGHAT, CDR2 FQDESV (reference sequence). V was pared by 3 bases and J by 2 bases, with 11 bases between. CDR3 in amino acids: CASSFSTGTYNEQFF. The DNA for the CDR3 is TGTGCCAGCAGCTTCAGCACCGGGACCTACAATGAGCAGTTCTTC.

This clonotype was picked up many times. The V call is TRBV7-9, the J call TRBJ2-2; D is unresolved. Germline CDR1 and CDR2: SEHNR and FQNEAQ (reference sequence). The CDR3 is 14 residues long. V was clipped by 5 bases and J by 0 bases, with 7 bases between them. In DNA form, the CDR3 reads TGTGCCAGCAGCGAACTCGCGAACACCGGGGAGCTGTTTTTT. As protein: CASSELANTGELFF. Together with reference TRBV7-9 and TRBJ2-2, the CDR3 gives the full variable domain: DTGVSQNPRHKITKRGQNVTFRCDPISEHNRLYWYRQTLGQGPEFLTYFQNEAQLEKSRLLSDRFSAERPKGSFSTLEIQRTEQGDSAMYLCASSELANTGELFFGEGSRLTVL.

The chain employs TRBV20-1 and TRBJ1-5; TRBD1 is a possible D gene (6 bases). The CDR3 has 15 residues. Germline V gene data show CDR1 as DFQATT and CDR2 as SNEGSKA (reference sequence). V lost 1 base and J 3 bases, leaving 13 bases between the germline ends. The CDR3 sequence: CSARAPGALNQPQHF. DNA of the CDR3: TGCAGTGCTAGAGCACCAGGGGCCCTCAATCAGCCCCAGCATTTT.

The rearrangement uses TRBV12-3 or TRBV12-4 and TRBJ2-2, with a tentative D call TRBD1 (5 bases). The germline V and J ends were trimmed by 3 bases and 2 bases, with 10 bases remaining between them. This CDR3 has 15 amino acids. The CDR3 nucleotides read TGTGCCAGCAGTTTTGAACAGGCAAACACCGGGGAGCTGTTTTTT. It is translated as CASSFEQANTGELFF.

The genes are TRBV7-9 and TRBJ2-7; no reliable D call. The CDR3 has 15 residues. V was pared by 2 bases and J by 0 bases, with 11 bases between. Germline-derived CDR1 and CDR2 are SEHNR and FQNEAQ (reference sequence). Here the CDR3 DNA reads TGTGCCAGCAGCTTACCAGCTTCCAGCTCCTACGAGCAGTACTTC. It translates to CASSLPASSSYEQYF.